The 15 T cell receptor beta chains in this list originate from one sample, sequenced in a study of shared clonotypes between healthy human individuals. The protocol was immunoSEQ multiplex PCR, while the TCRdb copy is restricted to in-frame clones and leaves out a portion. The repertoire includes 520,000 or so clones, approximately 85% of them detected once, and 10% to 15% sits in the top ten. Sequencing used PBMCs. Receptor source: a woman in her forties in good health. Some clones in this sample may be carry-over from other donors' samples.

The J gene is TRBJ2-7, the V gene TRBV21-1; the table's D call TRBD1 went unverified against the DNA. TRBV21-1 is a pseudogene segment. The CDR3 runs 17 residues. CDR3 amino acids: CASSTDRGRASSYEQYF. CDR3 bases: TGTGCCAGCAGCACGGACAGGGGTAGGGCGAGCTCCTACGAGCAGTACTTC.

The J gene is TRBJ2-7, the V gene TRBV5-6; the match to TRBD2 covers 14 bases. The CDR3 extends over 17 amino acids. Germline CDR1 SGHDT, CDR2 YYEEEE. The V gene end was trimmed by 4 bases and the J gene end by 1 base; junction bases not matched to a gene: 7. CDR3 nucleotide sequence: TGTGCCAGCAGCCTGGGACTAGCGGGAGTAAGTTCCTACGAGCAGTACTTC. It encodes CASSLGLAGVSSYEQYF.

The chain uses TRBV19 and TRBJ2-7, with 8 bases lining up with TRBD1. Looked up from germline, CDR1 is LNHDA and CDR2 is SQIVND (reference sequence). The CDR3 is 13 residues long. V was pared by 5 bases and J by 5 bases, with 5 bases of the junction left unmatched. CDR3 residues: CASSYSDRDEQYF. CDR3 nucleotides: TGTGCCAGTAGTTACTCGGACAGGGACGAGCAGTACTTC.

CDR3 residues: CASSPRGAYNEQFF. The CDR3 bases are TGTGCCAGCAGCCCAAGAGGGGCCTACAATGAGCAGTTCTTC. This rearrangement joins TRBV7-3 to TRBJ2-1; D may be TRBD1 or TRBD2 (5 bases each). CDR1 is SGHTA, CDR2 FQGTGA, per germline. The CDR3 runs 14 residues. Trimming removed 5 bases at V and 2 bases at J, with 10 bases between. The entire variable domain, with the rest obtained from reference TRBV7-3 and TRBJ2-1, is as follows: GAGVSQTPSNKVTEKGKYVELRCDPISGHTALYWYRQSLGQGPEFLIYFQGTGAADDSGLPNDRFFAVRPEGSVSTLKIQRTERGDSAVYLCASSPRGAYNEQFFGPGTRLTVL.

The rearrangement links TRBV5-1 to TRBJ2-7; no reliable D call. Germline lookup yields CDR1 SGHRS and CDR2 YFSETQ. V was clipped by 5 bases and J by 0 bases, with 15 bases between them. This CDR3 region has 15 residues. For the CDR3, the DNA is TGCGCCAGCAGGGGATATCCAGATAGCTCCTACGAGCAGTACTTC. Translating it yields CASRGYPDSSYEQYF.

This chain links TRBV6-5 with TRBJ2-5; TRBD2 might be the D (6 bases). This CDR3 has 15 residues. CDR1 and CDR2 (germline): MNHEY, SVGAGI. The V and J ends lost 3 bases and 0 bases respectively, with 11 bases between them. CDR3 sequence (DNA): TGTGCCAGCAGTTATGGCGGACTACACCAAGAGACCCAGTACTTC. Its translation: CASSYGGLHQETQYF.

In DNA form, the CDR3 reads TGTGCCAGCAGCTTAGCGGTAGTTCGGGAGACCCAGTACTTC. It yields the protein CASSLAVVRETQYF. The gene calls are TRBV7-9 and TRBJ2-5; D call uncertain. Trimming left V 0 bases short and J 5 bases short, with 10 bases between. The germline V gene has CDR1 SEHNR and CDR2 FQNEAQ (reference sequence). CDR3 length equals 14 residues.

Concerning this clone itself: A read error may account for a junction end that differs from germline. This rearrangement joins TRBV18 to TRBJ1-1; the D is unclear. Germline V gene sequence: CDR1 KGHSH, CDR2 LQKENI. The CDR3 contains 15 residues. CDR3 coding DNA: TGTGCCAGCTCACCATTACCCCAGCTGAACAGTGAAGCTTTCTTT. The encoded protein is CASSPLPQLNSEAFF. The entire variable domain, with the rest obtained from reference TRBV18 and TRBJ1-1, is as follows: NAGVMQNPRHLVRRRGQEARLRCSPMKGHSHVYWYRQLPEEGLKFMVYLQKENIIDESGMPKERFSAEFPKEGPSILRIQQVVRGDSAAYFCASSPLPQLNSEAFFGQGTRLTVV.

This clone has more than one count but fewer than ten. CDR3 amino acids: CASQGYGGNTIYF. CDR3 DNA sequence: TGTGCCAGCCAGGGGTACGGAGGAAACACCATATATTTT. V and J are TRBV2 and TRBJ1-3, with D perhaps matching TRBD1 (6 bases). The germline V gene has CDR1 SNHLY and CDR2 FYNNEI. The CDR3 is made up of 13 amino acids. V was trimmed by 8 bases and J by 4 bases, leaving 12 bases between them.

This clone has just a few counts. V is TRBV7-2 and J is TRBJ1-2; D remains ambiguous. The CDR3 is 13 amino acids. V shed 5 bases and J shed 2 bases, with 9 bases lying between them. Germline-derived CDR1 and CDR2 are SGHTA and FQGNSA. The CDR3 region has the DNA TGTGCCAGCAGCCCCCGGGCCAACTATGGCTACACCTTC. This gives the protein CASSPRANYGYTF.

The rearrangement links TRBV6-1 to TRBJ2-3; maybe TRBD2 (6 bases). This CDR3 has 14 amino acids. Germline assignment: CDR1 MNHNS and CDR2 SASEGT. Deletions cut 4 bases from V and 2 bases from J, with 10 bases between. The CDR3 DNA follows: TGTGCCAGCAGTGCGGGACTCATCACAGATACGCAGTATTTT. This gives the protein CASSAGLITDTQYF.

The sample holds a few counts of this clone. The chain carries TRBV18 and TRBJ1-2, with 9 positions matching TRBD1. The CDR3 runs 15 residues. V was clipped by 1 base and J by 8 bases; unmatched bases: 8. The germline V gene has CDR1 KGHSH and CDR2 LQKENI. CDR3 residues: CASSPLTGGRSGYTF. The CDR3 nucleotides read TGTGCCAGCTCACCACTGACAGGGGGAAGGTCGGGCTACACCTTC.

The DNA of the CDR3 is TGTGCCAGCAGCTTTGGACTAGCGGGAGATACCGGGGAGCTGTTTTTT. As protein: CASSFGLAGDTGELFF. The V call is TRBV11-3, the J call TRBJ2-2; TRBD2 agrees at 13 bases. J gave up 5 bases and V 3 bases, and 3 bases lay outside the gene matches. Looked up from germline, CDR1 is SGHNT and CDR2 is YENEEA. CDR3 length: 16 amino acids.

The chain joins TRBV14 to TRBJ1-2, with TRBD1 as a possible D gene (5 bases). V gave up 3 bases and J gave up 4 bases, with 27 bases separating them. There are 19 residues in the CDR3. CDR1 is SGHDN, CDR2 FVKESK, per germline. CDR3 nucleotides: TGTGCCAGCAGCCACCTACCCCGGGACGCAGATTATTTCGGCTATGGCTACACCTTC. Its protein is CASSHLPRDADYFGYGYTF.

V is TRBV7-3 and J is TRBJ2-1; the match to TRBD2 covers 10 bases. With 5 bases clipped from V and 10 bases from J, the junction kept 8 bases outside the gene matches. The V gene's germline CDR1 is SGHTA and CDR2 FQGTGA. This CDR3 has 14 residues. CDR3 amino acids: CASSRTSGRGEQFF. CDR3 nucleotide sequence: TGTGCCAGCAGCCGGACTAGCGGTCGGGGGGAGCAGTTCTTC.